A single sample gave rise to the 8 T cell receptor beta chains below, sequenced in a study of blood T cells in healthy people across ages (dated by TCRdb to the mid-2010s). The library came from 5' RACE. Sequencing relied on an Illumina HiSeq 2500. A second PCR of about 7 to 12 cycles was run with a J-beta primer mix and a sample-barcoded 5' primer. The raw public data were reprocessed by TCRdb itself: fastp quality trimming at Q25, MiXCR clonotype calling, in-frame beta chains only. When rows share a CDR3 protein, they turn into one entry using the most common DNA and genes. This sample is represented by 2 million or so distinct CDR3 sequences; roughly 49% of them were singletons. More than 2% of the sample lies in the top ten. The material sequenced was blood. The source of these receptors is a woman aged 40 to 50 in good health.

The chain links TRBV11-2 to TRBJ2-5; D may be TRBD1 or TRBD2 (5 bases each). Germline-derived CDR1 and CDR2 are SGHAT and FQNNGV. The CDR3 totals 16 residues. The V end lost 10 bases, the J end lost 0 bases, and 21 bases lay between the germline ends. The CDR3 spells CATHRGQSSDQETQYF. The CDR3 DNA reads TGTGCCACCCACCGGGGCCAGAGTAGCGACCAAGAGACCCAGTACTTC. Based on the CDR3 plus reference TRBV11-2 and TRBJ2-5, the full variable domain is EAGVAQSPRYKIIEKRQSVAFWCNPISGHATLYWYQQILGQGPKLLIQFQNNGVVDDSQLPKDRFSAERLKGVDSTLKIQPAKLEDSAVYLCATHRGQSSDQETQYFGPGTRLLVL.

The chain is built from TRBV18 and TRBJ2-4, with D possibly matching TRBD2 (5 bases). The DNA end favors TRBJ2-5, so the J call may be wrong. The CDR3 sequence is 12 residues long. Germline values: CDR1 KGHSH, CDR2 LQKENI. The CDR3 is CASLRTGETQYF. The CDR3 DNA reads TGTGCCAGCCTCAGGACGGGGGAGACCCAGTACTTC.

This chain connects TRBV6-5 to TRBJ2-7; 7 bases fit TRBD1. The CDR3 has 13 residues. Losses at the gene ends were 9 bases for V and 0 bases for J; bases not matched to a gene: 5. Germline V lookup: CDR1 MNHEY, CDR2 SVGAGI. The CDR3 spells CARWDRDSYEQYF. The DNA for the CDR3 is TGTGCCAGATGGGACAGAGACTCCTACGAGCAGTACTTC.

The CDR3 nucleotides are TGCAGTGCTAGAGGGTGGGAGGACTATGGCTACACCTTC. This gives the protein CSARGWEDYGYTF. This chain links TRBV20-1 with TRBJ1-2; no clear D. Trimming left V 1 base short and J 3 bases short, with 9 bases between. There are 13 residues in the CDR3. CDR1 is DFQATT, CDR2 SNEGSKA, per germline (reference sequence).

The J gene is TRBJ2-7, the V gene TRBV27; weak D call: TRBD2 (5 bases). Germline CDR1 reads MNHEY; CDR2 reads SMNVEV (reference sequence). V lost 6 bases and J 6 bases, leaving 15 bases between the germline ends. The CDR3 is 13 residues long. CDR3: CASRSGVFGEQYF. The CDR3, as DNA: TGTGCCAGCAGGTCCGGGGTGTTTGGCGAGCAGTACTTC.

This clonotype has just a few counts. The CDR3 DNA reads TGCAGCGTCCAGGCGAGGCGGGACAGGGGACTAGCGGGTATCTCTGGCGAGCAGTACTTC. Residues: CSVQARRDRGLAGISGEQYF. The genes are TRBV29-1 and TRBJ2-7, with 12 bases lining up with TRBD2. V trimming: 6 bases; J trimming: 6 bases; junction bases outside the gene matches: 27. The CDR3 sequence is 20 residues long. Germline CDR1 SQVTM, CDR2 ANQGSEA.

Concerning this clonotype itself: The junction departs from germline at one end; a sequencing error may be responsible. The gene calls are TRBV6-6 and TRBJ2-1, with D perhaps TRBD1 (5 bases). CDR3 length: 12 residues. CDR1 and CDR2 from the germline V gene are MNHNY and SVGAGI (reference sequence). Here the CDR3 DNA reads TGTGCCAGCAGTTACCTGGACAATGGGCAGTTCTTC. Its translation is CASSYLDNGQFF.

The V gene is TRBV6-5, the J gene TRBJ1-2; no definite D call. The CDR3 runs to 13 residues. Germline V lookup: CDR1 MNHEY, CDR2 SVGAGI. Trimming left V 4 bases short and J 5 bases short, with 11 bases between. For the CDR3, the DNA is TGTGCCAGCAGTTCACCAGTAAGATATGGCTACACCTTC. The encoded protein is CASSSPVRYGYTF.